Each of the 20 T cell receptor beta chains below was sequenced from the same sample in a study of T cells in Graves' hyperthyroidism and ophthalmopathy. TCR beta CDR3 region amplification was performed from RNA transcripts. Carried out on the TCR CDR3, a first-round RT-PCR used the HTBI primer set. TCRdb independently ran MiXCR on the multiplex PCR reads; one entry per CDR3 protein. Of around 250,000 distinct CDR3 sequences listed, less than 15% are singletons. The sample taken for sequencing was blood. These receptors were collected from a middle-aged woman with Graves' hyperthyroidism that later progressed to Graves' ophthalmopathy.

This clonotype was seen ten or more times. CDR3 in amino acids: CASRGTGGNEQYF. In nucleotides, the CDR3 is TGTGCCAGCAGAGGGACAGGGGGGAACGAGCAGTACTTC. The chain employs TRBV12-3 or TRBV12-4 and TRBJ2-7; 11 bases fit TRBD1. This CDR3 spans 13 amino acids. V was pared by 6 bases and J by 5 bases, with 3 bases of the junction left unmatched.

This clonotype was counted many times. J is TRBJ1-5 and V is TRBV28; D gene ambiguous. CDR1 is MDHEN and CDR2 is SYDVKM in the germline V gene. This CDR3 has 16 amino acids. Trimming stripped 6 bases from V and 5 bases from J, with 20 bases between. CDR3 residues: CASSLFRGIRHQPQHF. The CDR3 nucleotides are TGTGCCAGCAGCCTTTTTCGGGGAATTCGGCATCAGCCCCAGCATTTT.

The chain uses TRBV20-1 and TRBJ1-2, with 9 bases fitting TRBD1. CDR1 is DFQATT, CDR2 SNEGSKA, per germline (reference sequence). The CDR3 length is 13 residues. Unmatched junction bases numbered 5, after V lost 8 bases and J lost 1 base. CDR3 sequence (DNA): TGCAGTATCAGGACAGGGGATAACTATGGCTACACCTTC. Its translation: CSIRTGDNYGYTF.

Many counts were recorded for this clonotype. CDR3 DNA sequence: TGCAGCGTTGAAAGTACGAGAAACACTGAAGCTTTCTTT. It encodes CSVESTRNTEAFF. V gene TRBV29-1 combines with J gene TRBJ1-1; no firm D call. V was shortened by 2 bases and J by 2 bases, with 9 bases between the two germline ends. This CDR3 is built from 13 residues. Germline V lookup: CDR1 SQVTM, CDR2 ANQGSEA.

This clonotype occurred many times. The chain is built from TRBV28 and TRBJ1-1; TRBD1 matches at 8 bases. The ends lost 6 bases at V and 0 bases at J; junction bases unmatched: 6. The CDR3 has 15 amino acids. CDR1 is MDHEN and CDR2 is SYDVKM in the germline V gene. The CDR3 nucleotides read TGTGCCAGCAGCCACAGGGGGTTGATGAACACTGAAGCTTTCTTT. Its protein product is CASSHRGLMNTEAFF.

The chain carries TRBV6-1 and TRBJ2-1; a possible D gene is TRBD1 (6 bases). V was clipped by 0 bases and J by 10 bases, with 10 bases between them. The CDR3 contains 13 residues. Germline V lookup: CDR1 MNHNS, CDR2 SASEGT. CDR3 bases: TGTGCCAGCAGTGAAGCAGCCGGGACAGAGCAGTTCTTC. Encoded protein: CASSEAAGTEQFF.

On this clonotype: Just one base apart from a much larger clone, this may be a read error. The rearrangement uses TRBV5-6 and TRBJ2-1; 8 nucleotides match TRBD2. The CDR3 covers 15 residues. V was clipped by 1 base and J by 7 bases; unmatched bases: 7. Germline assignment: CDR1 SGHDT and CDR2 YYEEEE. CDR3: CASSLTSGGQNEQFF. The CDR3 coding sequence is TGTGCCAGCAGCTTGACTAGCGGCGGGCAAAATGAGCAGTTCTTC.

The V gene is TRBV3-1, the J gene TRBJ1-1; 8 bases are shared with TRBD1. Unmatched junction bases numbered 10, after V lost 1 base and J lost 6 bases. The CDR3 covers 16 residues. The V gene's germline CDR1 is LGHDT and CDR2 YNNKEL (reference sequence). The CDR3 loop is CASSQGRTGFRSEAFF. The DNA for the CDR3 is TGTGCCAGCAGCCAAGGTAGGACAGGGTTTCGGTCTGAAGCTTTCTTT.

The V call is TRBV3-1, the J call TRBJ1-2; D unresolved. The CDR3 is 14 residues long. The germline V and J ends were trimmed by 3 bases and 1 base, with 9 bases remaining between them. The germline V gene has CDR1 LGHDT and CDR2 YNNKEL (reference sequence). The CDR3 here is CASSHRTLNYGYTF. CDR3 in DNA: TGTGCCAGCAGCCATAGGACTCTTAACTATGGCTACACCTTC.

This clonotype was observed at least ten times. V is TRBV12-3 or TRBV12-4 and J is TRBJ2-1, with D hard to call. Trimming left V 6 bases short and J 5 bases short, with 23 bases between. The CDR3 is 17 amino acids. The DNA of the CDR3 is TGTGCCAGCAGCGACCGCTCGGTCTATACCTTAAACAATGAGCAGTTCTTC. This codes for CASSDRSVYTLNNEQFF.

Turning to this clonotype: Just one base apart from a much larger clone, this may be a read error. This chain links TRBV28 with TRBJ1-2; 9 positions match TRBD1. This CDR3 region has 14 residues. Germline V gene data show CDR1 as MDHEN and CDR2 as SYDVKM. The V and J ends lost 6 bases and 8 bases, in that order; junction bases with no gene match: 10. CDR3 DNA: TGTGCCAGCAGCTCATCGGGACAGGGTGAAGGCTACACCTTC. Protein: CASSSSGQGEGYTF.

CDR3 nucleotide sequence: TGTGCCAGCAGTGCGGGGGGGGGAGATACGCAGTATTTT. Protein product: CASSAGGGDTQYF. The V call is TRBV27, the J call TRBJ2-3; 9 bases fit TRBD2. The trim removed 5 bases at V and 5 bases at J, leaving 2 bases unmatched. The CDR3 is made up of 13 amino acids. Germline lookup yields CDR1 MNHEY and CDR2 SMNVEV (reference sequence).

This clonotype turned up a few times. The chain is built from TRBV10-1 and TRBJ2-2; D perhaps matches TRBD2 (5 bases). CDR1 is WNHNN and CDR2 is SYGVQD in the germline V gene (reference sequence). CDR3 length equals 13 residues. The ends were cut back, 6 bases at V and 7 bases at J, with 12 bases in the middle. The CDR3 DNA reads as TGCGCCAGCAGGCCAGGAGGAGGCGGGGAGCTGTTTTTT. This gives the protein CASRPGGGGELFF.

The J gene is TRBJ1-5, the V gene TRBV4-2; no reliable D call. The CDR3 totals 19 residues. V lost 0 bases and J 0 bases, leaving 18 bases between the germline ends. Germline V gene data show CDR1 as LGHNA and CDR2 as YNFKEQ. CDR3 DNA: TGTGCCAGCAGCCAAGAAATTTGGGATGTAGGTTATAGCAATCAGCCCCAGCATTTT. Its protein is CASSQEIWDVGYSNQPQHF.

This clonotype has a count of ten or more. V and J are TRBV10-3 and TRBJ2-5; D may be TRBD1 or TRBD2 (5 bases each). Germline-derived CDR1 and CDR2 are ENHRY and SYGVKD. The V end lost 3 bases, the J end lost 2 bases, and 10 bases lay between the germline ends. The CDR3 runs to 14 residues. In nucleotides, the CDR3 is TGTGCCATCAGTGACGGGGCAGCACAAGAGACCCAGTACTTC. Protein: CAISDGAAQETQYF.

The genes are TRBV15 and TRBJ2-3; the D gene is possibly TRBD1 (6 bases). Trimming removed 0 bases at V and 5 bases at J, with 6 bases between. Looked up from germline, CDR1 is LNHNV and CDR2 is YYDKDF (reference sequence). The CDR3 runs 13 residues. The CDR3 DNA follows: TGTGCCACCAGCAGAGAAGGGGGAGATACGCAGTATTTT. Protein sequence: CATSREGGDTQYF.

V is TRBV6-1 and J is TRBJ1-1; 10 bases are a match to TRBD1. The V segment lost 7 bases and the J segment 2 bases; nucleotides outside the gene matches: 10. Germline V gives CDR1 MNHNS, CDR2 SASEGT. The length of the CDR3 is 16 residues. CDR3 residues: CASTRTGGIGNTEAFF. The CDR3 DNA reads as TGTGCCAGCACTAGGACAGGGGGAATAGGAAACACTGAAGCTTTCTTT.

This clonotype was counted at least ten times. This CDR3 is CSARRQPQETQYF. CDR3 bases: TGCAGTGCTAGAAGACAGCCCCAAGAGACCCAGTACTTC. The chain joins TRBV20-1 to TRBJ2-5; weak D call: TRBD1 (5 bases). CDR3 length: 13 residues. Germline V gene sequence: CDR1 DFQATT, CDR2 SNEGSKA (reference sequence). Trimming pared 2 bases from V and 1 base from J, leaving 8 bases between.

This clonotype was recorded at least ten times. The chain links TRBV11-2 to TRBJ2-5; the D call may be TRBD1 or TRBD2 (5 bases each). The CDR3 consists of 15 residues. CDR1 and CDR2 (germline): SGHAT, FQNNGV. V was shortened by 5 bases and J by 2 bases, with 15 bases between the two germline ends. CDR3 amino acids: CASSPGRTRQETQYF. CDR3 bases: TGTGCCAGCAGCCCGGGACGGACTCGACAAGAGACCCAGTACTTC.

This clonotype was counted ten times or more. This chain uses TRBV28 with TRBJ2-7; weak D call: TRBD2 (5 bases). V was cut by 2 bases and J by 3 bases, with 11 bases left in between. The germline V gene has CDR1 MDHEN and CDR2 SYDVKM. There are 14 residues in the CDR3. Here the CDR3 reads CASSLGSWDYEQYF. The CDR3 nucleotides are TGTGCCAGCAGTTTAGGGAGCTGGGACTACGAGCAGTACTTC.